The following is a T cell receptor (beta chain) sequence with its context. The PCR used 60 Vbeta and 13 Jbeta primers. The assay was immunoSEQ multiplex PCR, and TCRdb's table has in-frame clones only and misses some. In the table there are about 130,000 clones, over 70% of which are singletons. This specimen belongs to a study of cytomegalovirus exposure and HLA in healthy donors. The sequenced material came from PBMCs. The source is a man aged 30 to 39 in good health and CMV-seronegative.

CDR3 amino acids: CASSLIRENTEAFF. CDR3 coding DNA: TGTGCCAGCAGCTTGATCCGGGAGAACACTGAAGCTTTCTTT. This rearrangement joins TRBV5-4 to TRBJ1-1, with D unresolved. Germline loops: CDR1 SGHNT, CDR2 YYREEE (reference sequence). The CDR3 covers 14 residues. Trimming pared 1 base from V and 1 base from J, leaving 8 bases between.